The 7 T cell receptor beta chains presented below share a single source sample, sequenced in a study of blood T cell repertoires in COVID-19. The assay was immunoSEQ multiplex PCR, and TCRdb's table has in-frame clones only and misses some. This table has around 700,000 clones, more than 80% appearing once. The sequenced material came from peripheral blood. The receptors were gathered from a woman aged 18-29 years with acute or convalescent COVID-19.

CDR3 bases: TGTGCCAGCAGCGGAGCCTTGGACATTTTGATTTCACCCCTCCACTTT. Translation gives CASSGALDILISPLHF. The chain couples TRBV13 to TRBJ1-6, with a possible D match to TRBD1 (5 bases). V shed 5 bases and J shed 9 bases, with 20 bases lying between them. CDR1 is PRHDT, CDR2 FYEKMQ, per germline (reference sequence). This CDR3 is built from 16 residues.

V is TRBV19 and J is TRBJ1-2; 7 nucleotides match TRBD1. J gave up 4 bases and V 11 bases, and 16 bases lay outside the gene matches. This CDR3 comprises 15 residues. Looked up from germline, CDR1 is LNHDA and CDR2 is SQIVND (reference sequence). The CDR3 is CAAFTGARKSYGYTF. In DNA, the CDR3 is TGTGCCGCATTTACAGGGGCGCGGAAAAGCTATGGCTACACCTTC. Combining the CDR3 with reference TRBV19 and TRBJ1-2 gives the whole variable domain DGGITQSPKYLFRKEGQNVTLSCEQNLNHDAMYWYRQDPGQGLRLIYYSQIVNDFQKGDIAEGYSVSREKKESFPLTVTSAQKNPTAFYLCAAFTGARKSYGYTFGSGTRLTVV.

This chain connects TRBV7-9 to TRBJ2-1; 7 nucleotides align to TRBD1. This CDR3 has 15 amino acids. The V and J ends lost 5 bases and 2 bases, in that order; junction bases with no gene match: 6. Germline V gives CDR1 SEHNR, CDR2 FQNEAQ (reference sequence). CDR3 in DNA: TGTGCCAGCAGCCCCAAAGGGACAGCCTACAATGAGCAGTTCTTC. Encoded protein: CASSPKGTAYNEQFF.

V usage is TRBV15 and J usage is TRBJ1-5; D possibly corresponds to TRBD1 (5 bases). Between the trimmed V and J ends, which lost 4 bases and 7 bases, there was a span of 17 bases. CDR1 and CDR2 (germline): LNHNV, YYDKDF (reference sequence). The CDR3 extends over 15 amino acids. CDR3 sequence (DNA): TGTGCCACCAGCACTGGAGCAGGGCTCGGGCAGCCCCAGCATTTT. Its protein product is CATSTGAGLGQPQHF.

The chain links TRBV6-4 to TRBJ1-2, with D perhaps TRBD1 (5 bases). The germline CDR1 and CDR2 sequences are MRHNA and SNTAGT. This CDR3 contains 12 residues. V lost 0 bases and J 8 bases, leaving 7 bases between the germline ends. CDR3 residues: CASSDSGVGYTF. CDR3 bases: TGTGCCAGCAGTGACTCAGGGGTCGGCTACACCTTC.

This clone was counted between two and nine times. V and J are TRBV24-1 and TRBJ1-2; TRBD1 matches at 7 bases. V lost 6 bases to trimming and J lost 2 bases; unmatched junction nucleotides: 5. The CDR3 extends over 14 amino acids. In germline, CDR1 is KGHDR, CDR2 SFDVKD. This CDR3 is CATSSGTANYGYTF. The CDR3 bases are TGTGCCACCAGTTCCGGGACAGCCAACTATGGCTACACCTTC.

The rearrangement links TRBV24-1 to TRBJ2-7, with TRBD1 matching 12 bases. The J segment lost 4 bases and the V segment lost 5 bases, leaving 8 bases of the junction unmatched. The CDR3 runs 16 residues. The germline CDR1 and CDR2 sequences are KGHDR and SFDVKD. The CDR3 DNA reads TGTGCCACCAGTGGTCCGGGACAGGGGGCGCCTTACGAGCAGTACTTC. Its protein is CATSGPGQGAPYEQYF.